This T cell receptor (beta chain) was identified during a study of T cell responses to AZD1222 COVID-19 vaccine. Study results and limitations: Seropositivity was recorded at baseline in only 6 or 7 AZD1222 recipients. Within unmutated variant regions lay the reported targets of nearly half of spike-specific TCRs. Donors were largely white British and mainly female; clonal diversity was possibly underestimated.

Libraries were prepared by immunoSEQ multiplex PCR; TCRdb keeps only in-frame clonotypes and omits some of them. Altogether about 73,000 clones are present, 88% being singletons, with the ten largest covering about a fifth. On this clone itself: Its antigen remains unknown.

The trim removed 3 bases at V and 4 bases at J, leaving 7 bases unmatched. Germline assignment: CDR1 SGHTA and CDR2 FQGTGA. The CDR3 contains 15 residues. Sequencing used peripheral blood, obtained on day 0 of AZD1222 vaccination. This clonotype was obtained from an adult in good health. The V gene is TRBV7-3, the J gene TRBJ1-1; 8 bases agree with TRBD1. CDR3: CASSFTGQAFTEAFF. The CDR3 bases are TGTGCCAGCAGCTTCACGGGACAGGCCTTCACTGAAGCTTTCTTT.